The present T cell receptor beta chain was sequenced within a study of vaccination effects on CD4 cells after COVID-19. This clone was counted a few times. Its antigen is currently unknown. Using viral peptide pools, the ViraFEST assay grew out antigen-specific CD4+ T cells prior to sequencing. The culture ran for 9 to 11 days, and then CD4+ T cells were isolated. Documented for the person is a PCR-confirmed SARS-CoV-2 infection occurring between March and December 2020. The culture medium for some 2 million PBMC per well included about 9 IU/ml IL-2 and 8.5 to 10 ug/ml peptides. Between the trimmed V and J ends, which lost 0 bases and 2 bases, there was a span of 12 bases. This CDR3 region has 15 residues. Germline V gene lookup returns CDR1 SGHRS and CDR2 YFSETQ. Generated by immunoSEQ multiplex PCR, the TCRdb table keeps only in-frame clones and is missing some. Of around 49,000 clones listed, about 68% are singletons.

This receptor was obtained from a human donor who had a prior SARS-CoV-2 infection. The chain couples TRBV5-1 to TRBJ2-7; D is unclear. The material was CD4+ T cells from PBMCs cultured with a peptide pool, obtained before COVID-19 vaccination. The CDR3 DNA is TGCGCCAGCAGCTTGGGGGATGGGTGGACCTACGAGCAGTACTTC. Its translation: CASSLGDGWTYEQYF.